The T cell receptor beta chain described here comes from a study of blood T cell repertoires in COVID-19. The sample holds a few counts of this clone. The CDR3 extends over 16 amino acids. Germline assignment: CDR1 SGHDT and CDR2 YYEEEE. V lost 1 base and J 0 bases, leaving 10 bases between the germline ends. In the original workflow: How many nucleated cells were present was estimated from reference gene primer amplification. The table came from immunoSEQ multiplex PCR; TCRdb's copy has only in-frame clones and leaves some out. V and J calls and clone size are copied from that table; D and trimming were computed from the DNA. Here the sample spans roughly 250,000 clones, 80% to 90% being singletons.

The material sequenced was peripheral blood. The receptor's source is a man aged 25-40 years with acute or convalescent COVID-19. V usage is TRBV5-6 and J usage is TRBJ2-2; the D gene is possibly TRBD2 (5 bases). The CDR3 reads CASSLTSLANTGELFF. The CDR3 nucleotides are TGTGCCAGCAGCTTGACTAGTCTGGCGAACACCGGGGAGCTGTTTTTT.